These T cell receptor beta chains were read from a single sample in a study of CD8+CD57+ T cells in acquired aplastic anemia. TCRdb reprocessed the reads via MiXCR and lists one record per CDR3 protein. The sample contains over 40,000 distinct CDR3 sequences, 63% of which appear only once. Specimen: sorted CD4+, CD8+, or CD8+CD57+ T cells (not recorded which) from PBMCs. The receptors shown here come from a human donor with aplastic anemia. Each CDR3 is given with its conserved first and last residue. A D gene is named only where the DNA matches it firmly. Size is omitted from some rows. Given values are once, few, many or a class for expanded clones.

CDR3 length: 13; V gene: TRBV29-1; D gene: -; J gene: TRBJ2-2; clone size: few; CDR3 protein: CSGRAQNTGELFF; CDR3 DNA: TGCAGCGGGCGGGCCCAGAACACCGGGGAGCTGTTTTTT
CDR3 length: 13; V gene: TRBV20-1; D gene: -; J gene: TRBJ2-7; clone size: -; CDR3 protein: CSARGTTSYEQYF; CDR3 DNA: TGCAGTGCTAGGGGGACAACCTCCTACGAGCAGTACTTC
CDR3 length: 15; V gene: TRBV6-5; D gene: TRBD1; J gene: TRBJ1-2; clone size: -; CDR3 protein: CASSLGTGMGGGYTF; CDR3 DNA: TGTGCCAGCAGTTTGGGGACAGGGATGGGGGGTGGCTACACCTTC
CDR3 length: 15; V gene: TRBV13; D gene: -; J gene: TRBJ1-3; clone size: -; CDR3 protein: CASSLGQGGGNTIYF; CDR3 DNA: TGTGCCAGCAGCTTAGGACAGGGAGGAGGAAACACCATATATTTT
CDR3 length: 14; V gene: TRBV7-9; D gene: -; J gene: TRBJ2-5; clone size: -; CDR3 protein: CASSARVAGETQYF; CDR3 DNA: TGTGCCAGCAGCGCCAGGGTCGCCGGGGAGACCCAGTACTTC
CDR3 length: 14; V gene: TRBV12-3/TRBV12-4; D gene: TRBD1; J gene: TRBJ1-4; clone size: many; CDR3 protein: CASSPGQGRKKLFF; CDR3 DNA: TGTGCCAGCAGTCCGGGACAGGGAAGGAAAAAACTGTTTTTT
CDR3 length: 13; V gene: TRBV10-3; D gene: -; J gene: TRBJ1-2; clone size: -; CDR3 protein: CASRDAGTYGYTF; CDR3 DNA: TGTGCCAGCAGAGATGCCGGGACCTATGGCTACACCTTC
CDR3 length: 17; V gene: TRBV24-1; D gene: -; J gene: TRBJ2-1; clone size: many; CDR3 protein: CATSDSGADQGGNEQFF; CDR3 DNA: TGTGCCACCAGTGATTCAGGAGCGGACCAGGGGGGCAATGAGCAGTTCTTC
CDR3 length: 15; V gene: TRBV10-3; D gene: TRBD1; J gene: TRBJ2-2; clone size: -; CDR3 protein: CAISGGTENTGELFF; CDR3 DNA: TGTGCCATCAGTGGGGGGACAGAAAACACCGGGGAGCTGTTTTTT
CDR3 length: 12; V gene: TRBV2; D gene: -; J gene: TRBJ2-3; clone size: -; CDR3 protein: CASSASADTQYF; CDR3 DNA: TGTGCCAGCAGTGCCTCGGCAGATACGCAGTATTTT
CDR3 length: 14; V gene: TRBV10-3; D gene: TRBD1; J gene: TRBJ1-2; clone size: -; CDR3 protein: CAISESRDRGGYTF; CDR3 DNA: TGTGCCATCAGTGAGTCGAGGGACAGGGGTGGCTACACCTTC
CDR3 length: 14; V gene: TRBV7-8; D gene: TRBD1; J gene: TRBJ1-6; clone size: few; CDR3 protein: CASSRQGSGSPLHF; CDR3 DNA: TGTGCCAGCAGCCGACAGGGCTCAGGGTCACCCCTCCACTTT
CDR3 length: 14; V gene: TRBV15; D gene: -; J gene: TRBJ1-5; clone size: -; CDR3 protein: CATSPGTRNQPQHF; CDR3 DNA: TGTGCCACCAGCCCAGGGACGCGCAATCAGCCCCAGCATTTT
CDR3 length: 14; V gene: TRBV9; D gene: -; J gene: TRBJ2-5; clone size: -; CDR3 protein: CASSVGGVQETQYF; CDR3 DNA: TGTGCCAGCAGCGTAGGGGGGGTTCAGGAGACCCAGTACTTC
CDR3 length: 15; V gene: TRBV2; D gene: -; J gene: TRBJ2-7; clone size: many; CDR3 protein: CASSELTGSTYEQYF; CDR3 DNA: TGTGCCAGCAGTGAACTCACAGGGTCCACCTACGAGCAGTACTTC
CDR3 length: 16; V gene: TRBV20-1; D gene: TRBD2; J gene: TRBJ2-2; clone size: many; CDR3 protein: CSARSPGRGVAGELFF; CDR3 DNA: TGCAGTGCTAGATCCCCGGGGCGGGGGGTCGCCGGGGAGCTGTTTTTT
CDR3 length: 14; V gene: TRBV29-1; D gene: TRBD1; J gene: TRBJ2-7; clone size: -; CDR3 protein: CSVLMAGGTYEQYF; CDR3 DNA: TGCAGCGTGCTGATGGCAGGGGGCACCTACGAGCAGTACTTC
CDR3 length: 15; V gene: TRBV7-9; D gene: -; J gene: TRBJ2-1; clone size: many; CDR3 protein: CASSLWNSSYNEQFF; CDR3 DNA: TGTGCCAGCAGCCTATGGAACAGCTCCTACAATGAGCAGTTCTTC
CDR3 length: 14; V gene: TRBV2; D gene: TRBD1; J gene: TRBJ1-4; clone size: medium-sized; CDR3 protein: CASSEWLDRAKLFF; CDR3 DNA: TGTGCCAGCAGTGAATGGTTGGACAGGGCAAAACTGTTTTTT
CDR3 length: 15; V gene: TRBV29-1; D gene: TRBD1; J gene: TRBJ1-1; clone size: -; CDR3 protein: CSVEDLDRGSTEAFF; CDR3 DNA: TGCAGCGTTGAAGATCTCGACAGGGGGAGCACTGAAGCTTTCTTT
CDR3 length: 14; V gene: TRBV2; D gene: -; J gene: TRBJ1-6; clone size: -; CDR3 protein: CASSDNGLNSPLHF; CDR3 DNA: TGTGCCAGCAGTGACAACGGACTAAATTCACCCCTCCACTTT
CDR3 length: 16; V gene: TRBV29-1; D gene: TRBD2; J gene: TRBJ2-1; clone size: -; CDR3 protein: CSVSKLGLAGRNEQFF; CDR3 DNA: TGCAGCGTTTCTAAACTAGGACTAGCGGGCCGGAATGAGCAGTTCTTC
CDR3 length: 16; V gene: TRBV27; D gene: TRBD2; J gene: TRBJ2-3; clone size: few; CDR3 protein: CASSLRTSDDTDTQYF; CDR3 DNA: TGTGCCAGCAGTTTAAGGACTAGTGATGACACAGATACGCAGTATTTT
CDR3 length: 11; V gene: TRBV2; D gene: -; J gene: TRBJ1-6; clone size: -; CDR3 protein: CASSPGLPLHF; CDR3 DNA: TGTGCCAGCAGCCCCGGACTCCCCCTCCACTTT
CDR3 length: 16; V gene: TRBV7-8; D gene: TRBD1; J gene: TRBJ1-1; clone size: -; CDR3 protein: CASSLAQQGAGAEAFF; CDR3 DNA: TGTGCCAGCAGCTTAGCTCAACAGGGGGCGGGAGCTGAAGCTTTCTTT
CDR3 length: 14; V gene: TRBV10-3; D gene: TRBD1; J gene: TRBJ2-7; clone size: few; CDR3 protein: CAIRGDRYSYEQYF; CDR3 DNA: TGTGCCATCAGGGGGGACAGGTACTCCTACGAGCAGTACTTC
CDR3 length: 14; V gene: TRBV29-1; D gene: TRBD1; J gene: TRBJ2-7; clone size: -; CDR3 protein: CSVRGQGNSYEQYF; CDR3 DNA: TGCAGCGTCCGAGGACAGGGTAACTCCTACGAGCAGTACTTC
CDR3 length: 13; V gene: TRBV12-5; D gene: -; J gene: TRBJ1-4; clone size: -; CDR3 protein: CASCDSYNEKLFF; CDR3 DNA: TGTGCTAGCTGTGACAGCTATAATGAAAAACTGTTTTTT
CDR3 length: 13; V gene: TRBV14; D gene: -; J gene: TRBJ2-2; clone size: many; CDR3 protein: CASSQYQSGELFF; CDR3 DNA: TGTGCCAGCAGCCAATATCAGTCCGGGGAGCTGTTTTTT
CDR3 length: 17; V gene: TRBV5-1; D gene: -; J gene: TRBJ2-3; clone size: many; CDR3 protein: CASSFGVAVPLPDTQYF; CDR3 DNA: TGCGCCAGCAGCTTCGGAGTAGCGGTACCCTTGCCAGATACGCAGTATTTT
CDR3 length: 17; V gene: TRBV25-1; D gene: -; J gene: TRBJ2-7; clone size: -; CDR3 protein: CASSERRWAESSYEQYF; CDR3 DNA: TGTGCCAGCAGTGAAAGGCGATGGGCCGAGAGCTCCTACGAGCAGTACTTC
CDR3 length: 14; V gene: TRBV11-2; D gene: -; J gene: TRBJ2-1; clone size: -; CDR3 protein: CASSPGHTPQSQFF; CDR3 DNA: TGTGCCAGCAGCCCGGGACACACGCCCCAATCGCAGTTCTTC
CDR3 length: 13; V gene: TRBV29-1; D gene: -; J gene: TRBJ2-1; clone size: -; CDR3 protein: CSSSTGTIDEQFF; CDR3 DNA: TGCAGCAGTTCTACCGGGACAATTGATGAGCAGTTCTTC
CDR3 length: 15; V gene: TRBV20-1; D gene: -; J gene: TRBJ2-6; clone size: -; CDR3 protein: CSARAGDSGANVLTF; CDR3 DNA: TGCAGTGCTAGAGCCGGGGATTCTGGGGCCAACGTCCTGACTTTC
CDR3 length: 12; V gene: TRBV2; D gene: -; J gene: TRBJ2-1; clone size: -; CDR3 protein: CASRAGDWEQFF; CDR3 DNA: TGTGCCAGCAGGGCAGGGGATTGGGAGCAGTTCTTC
CDR3 length: 13; V gene: TRBV29-1; D gene: -; J gene: TRBJ2-1; clone size: -; CDR3 protein: CSVVSSSYNEQFF; CDR3 DNA: TGCAGCGTTGTTTCAAGCTCCTACAATGAGCAGTTCTTC
CDR3 length: 15; V gene: TRBV4-1; D gene: TRBD2; J gene: TRBJ2-7; clone size: many; CDR3 protein: CASTPASGGLGEQYF; CDR3 DNA: TGCGCCAGCACTCCTGCTAGCGGGGGCTTGGGCGAGCAGTACTTC
CDR3 length: 12; V gene: TRBV7-9; D gene: -; J gene: TRBJ1-1; clone size: -; CDR3 protein: CASAEMNTEAFF; CDR3 DNA: TGTGCCAGCGCAGAGATGAACACTGAAGCTTTCTTT
CDR3 length: 12; V gene: TRBV29-1; D gene: -; J gene: TRBJ1-1; clone size: -; CDR3 protein: CSVPKGDTEAFF; CDR3 DNA: TGCAGCGTACCGAAAGGGGACACTGAAGCTTTCTTT
CDR3 length: 14; V gene: TRBV15; D gene: -; J gene: TRBJ2-1; clone size: -; CDR3 protein: CATSRDKRMHEQFF; CDR3 DNA: TGTGCCACCAGCAGAGATAAACGGATGCATGAGCAGTTCTTC
CDR3 length: 12; V gene: TRBV24-1; D gene: -; J gene: TRBJ2-3; clone size: -; CDR3 protein: CATSGPGDTQYF; CDR3 DNA: TGTGCCACCAGTGGGCCCGGGGATACGCAGTATTTT
CDR3 length: 14; V gene: TRBV14; D gene: -; J gene: TRBJ1-2; clone size: few; CDR3 protein: CASSQFGWSYGYTF; CDR3 DNA: TGTGCCAGCAGCCAATTTGGTTGGAGCTATGGCTACACCTTC